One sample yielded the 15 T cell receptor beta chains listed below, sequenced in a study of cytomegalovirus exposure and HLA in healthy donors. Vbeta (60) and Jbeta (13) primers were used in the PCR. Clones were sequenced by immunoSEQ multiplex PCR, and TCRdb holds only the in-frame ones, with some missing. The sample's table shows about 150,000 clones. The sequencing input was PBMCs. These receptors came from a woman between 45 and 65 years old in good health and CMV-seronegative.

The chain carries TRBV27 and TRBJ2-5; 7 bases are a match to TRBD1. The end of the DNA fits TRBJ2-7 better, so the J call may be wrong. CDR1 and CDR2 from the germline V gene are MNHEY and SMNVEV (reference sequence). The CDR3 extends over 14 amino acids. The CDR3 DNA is TGTGCCAGCAGTTATTACAGGGGTCCGTACGAGCAGTACTTC. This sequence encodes CASSYYRGPYEQYF.

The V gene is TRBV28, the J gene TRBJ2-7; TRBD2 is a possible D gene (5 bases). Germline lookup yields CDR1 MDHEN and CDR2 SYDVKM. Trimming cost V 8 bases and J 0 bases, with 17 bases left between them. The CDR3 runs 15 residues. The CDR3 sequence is CASLGGSTFSYEQYF. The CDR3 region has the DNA TGTGCCAGCCTCGGAGGCTCCACGTTCTCCTACGAGCAGTACTTC. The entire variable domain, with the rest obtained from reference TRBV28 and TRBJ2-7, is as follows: DVKVTQSSRYLVKRTGEKVFLECVQDMDHENMFWYRQDPGLGLRLIYFSYDVKMKEKGDIPEGYSVSREKKERFSLILESASTNQTSMYLCASLGGSTFSYEQYFGPGTRLTVT.

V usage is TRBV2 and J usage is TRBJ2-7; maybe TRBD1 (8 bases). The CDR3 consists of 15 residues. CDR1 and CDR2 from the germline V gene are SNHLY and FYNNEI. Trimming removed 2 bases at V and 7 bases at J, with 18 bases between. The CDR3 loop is CASSETQGGVAEQYF. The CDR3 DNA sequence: TGTGCCAGCAGTGAAACACAGGGGGGGGTCGCTGAGCAGTACTTC.

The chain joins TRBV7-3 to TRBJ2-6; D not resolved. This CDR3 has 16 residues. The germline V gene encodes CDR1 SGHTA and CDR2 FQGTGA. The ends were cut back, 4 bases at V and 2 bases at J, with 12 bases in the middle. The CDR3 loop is CASSSRTVTGANVLTF. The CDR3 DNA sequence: TGTGCCAGCAGCTCGAGAACTGTGACTGGGGCCAACGTCCTGACTTTC.

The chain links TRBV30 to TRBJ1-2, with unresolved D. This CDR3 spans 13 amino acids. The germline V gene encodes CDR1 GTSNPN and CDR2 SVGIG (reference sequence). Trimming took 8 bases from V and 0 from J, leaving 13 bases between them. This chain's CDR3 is CAGGGSPNYGYTF. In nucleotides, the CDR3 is TGTGCCGGAGGCGGCAGTCCTAACTATGGCTACACCTTC.

The CDR3 sequence: CASSLAGGPTYNEQFF. Written as DNA, the CDR3 is TGTGCCAGCTCCCTCGCGGGGGGGCCCACCTACAATGAGCAGTTCTTC. This sequence joins TRBV19 and TRBJ2-1, with 9 positions matching TRBD2. Germline CDR1 is LNHDA and CDR2 is SQIVND (reference sequence). The CDR3 covers 16 residues. V shed 9 bases and J 2 bases; nucleotides not matched to a gene: 11.

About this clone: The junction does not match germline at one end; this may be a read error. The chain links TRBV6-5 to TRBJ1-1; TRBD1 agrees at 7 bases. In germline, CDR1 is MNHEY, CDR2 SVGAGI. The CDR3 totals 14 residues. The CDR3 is CASSRDRVNTEAFF. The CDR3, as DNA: TGTGCCAGCAGTAGAGACAGGGTGAATACTGAAGCTTTCTTT.

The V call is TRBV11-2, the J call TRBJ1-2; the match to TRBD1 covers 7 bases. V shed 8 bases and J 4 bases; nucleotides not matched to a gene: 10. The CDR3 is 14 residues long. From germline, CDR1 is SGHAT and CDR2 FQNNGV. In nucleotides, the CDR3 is TGTGCCAGCCGACCCCTTCGGACAGGCTATGGCTACACCTTC. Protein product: CASRPLRTGYGYTF.

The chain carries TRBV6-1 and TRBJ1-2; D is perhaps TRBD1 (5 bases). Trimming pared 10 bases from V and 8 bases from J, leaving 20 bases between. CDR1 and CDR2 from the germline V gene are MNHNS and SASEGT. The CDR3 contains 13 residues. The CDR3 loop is CANEERGLNGYTF. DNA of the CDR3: TGTGCCAACGAGGAAAGGGGCCTTAACGGCTACACCTTC.

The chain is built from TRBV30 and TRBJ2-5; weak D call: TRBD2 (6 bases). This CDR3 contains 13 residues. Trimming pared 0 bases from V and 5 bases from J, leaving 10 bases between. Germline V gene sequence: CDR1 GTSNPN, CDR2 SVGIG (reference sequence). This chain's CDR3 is CAWSVQAGETQYF. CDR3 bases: TGTGCCTGGAGTGTACAGGCGGGGGAGACCCAGTACTTC.

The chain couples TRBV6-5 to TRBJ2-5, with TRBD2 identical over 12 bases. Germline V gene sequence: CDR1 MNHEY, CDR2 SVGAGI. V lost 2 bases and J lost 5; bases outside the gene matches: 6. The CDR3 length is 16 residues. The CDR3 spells CASSYKTSGSKETQYF. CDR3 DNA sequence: TGTGCCAGCAGTTACAAGACTAGCGGGAGTAAGGAGACCCAGTACTTC.

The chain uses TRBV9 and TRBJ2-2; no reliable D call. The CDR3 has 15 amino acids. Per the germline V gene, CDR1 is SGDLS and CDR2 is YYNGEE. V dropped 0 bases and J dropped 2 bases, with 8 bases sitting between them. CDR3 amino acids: CASSVGAANTGELFF. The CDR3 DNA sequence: TGTGCCAGCAGCGTAGGAGCCGCCAACACCGGGGAGCTGTTTTTT.

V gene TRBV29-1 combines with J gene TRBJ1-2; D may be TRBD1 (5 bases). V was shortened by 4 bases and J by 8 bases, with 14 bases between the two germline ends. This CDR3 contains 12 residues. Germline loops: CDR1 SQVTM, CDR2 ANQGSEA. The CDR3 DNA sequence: TGCAGCGTTGTTGCAGGGCCTGCGGGCTACACCTTC. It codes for CSVVAGPAGYTF.

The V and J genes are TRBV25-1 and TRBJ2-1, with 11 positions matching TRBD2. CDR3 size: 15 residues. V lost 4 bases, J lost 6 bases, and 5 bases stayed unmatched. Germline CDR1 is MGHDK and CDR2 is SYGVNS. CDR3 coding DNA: TGTGCCAGCAGTGCAACTAGCGGGAGTCGCAATGAGCAGTTCTTC. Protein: CASSATSGSRNEQFF.

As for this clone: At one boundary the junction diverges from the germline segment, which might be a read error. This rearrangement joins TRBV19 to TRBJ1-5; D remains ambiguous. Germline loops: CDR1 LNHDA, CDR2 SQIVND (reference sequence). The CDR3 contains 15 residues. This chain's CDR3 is CASSIAGPSYQPQHF. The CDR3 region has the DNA TGTGCCAGTAGTATTGCAGGTCCTAGCTATCAGCCCCAGCATTTT.